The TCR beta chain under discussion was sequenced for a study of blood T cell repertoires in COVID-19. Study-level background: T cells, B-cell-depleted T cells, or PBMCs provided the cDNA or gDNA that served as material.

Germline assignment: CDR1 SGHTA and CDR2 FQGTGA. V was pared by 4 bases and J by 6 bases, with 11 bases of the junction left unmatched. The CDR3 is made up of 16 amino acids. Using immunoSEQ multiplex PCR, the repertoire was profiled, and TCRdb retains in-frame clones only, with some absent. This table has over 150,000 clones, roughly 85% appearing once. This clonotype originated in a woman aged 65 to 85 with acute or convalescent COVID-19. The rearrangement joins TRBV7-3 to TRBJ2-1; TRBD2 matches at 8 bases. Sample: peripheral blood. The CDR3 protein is CASSSLAGLTGNEQFF. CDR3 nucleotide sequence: TGTGCCAGCAGCTCCTTAGCGGGGTTAACGGGCAATGAGCAGTTCTTC.